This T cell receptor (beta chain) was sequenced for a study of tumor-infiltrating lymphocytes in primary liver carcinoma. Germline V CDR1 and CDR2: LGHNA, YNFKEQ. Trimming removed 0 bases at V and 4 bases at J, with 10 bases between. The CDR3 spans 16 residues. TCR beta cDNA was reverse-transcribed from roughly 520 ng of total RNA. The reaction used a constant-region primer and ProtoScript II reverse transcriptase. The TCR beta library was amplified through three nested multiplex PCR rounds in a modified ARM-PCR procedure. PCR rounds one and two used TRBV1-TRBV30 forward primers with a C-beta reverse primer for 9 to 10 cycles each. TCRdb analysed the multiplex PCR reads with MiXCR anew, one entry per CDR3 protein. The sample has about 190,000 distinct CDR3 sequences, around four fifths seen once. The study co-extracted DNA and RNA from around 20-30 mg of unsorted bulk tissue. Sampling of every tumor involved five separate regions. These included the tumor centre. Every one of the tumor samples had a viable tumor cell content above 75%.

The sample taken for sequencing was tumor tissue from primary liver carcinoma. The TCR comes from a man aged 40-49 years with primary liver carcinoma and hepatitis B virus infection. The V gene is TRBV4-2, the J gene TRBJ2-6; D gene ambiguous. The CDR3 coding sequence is TGTGCCAGCAGCCAAGAAGCAAGCTTAGGGGCCAACGTCCTGACTTTC. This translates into CASSQEASLGANVLTF.